Detailed here is one T cell receptor (beta chain). These data are taken from a study of control samples from healthy donors and cancer patients. Unmatched junction bases numbered 6, after V lost 0 bases and J lost 1 base. Germline CDR1 MNHEY, CDR2 SVGEGT. The CDR3 is 18 residues long. Method: immunoSEQ multiplex PCR; TCRdb's copy keeps in-frame clones and lacks some. The sample lists 46,000 or so clones; approximately 92% were seen once. Sample: PBMCs. V usage is TRBV6-2 or TRBV6-3 and J usage is TRBJ2-5; 12 bases are a match to TRBD2. The TCR originated in a young man with colorectal cancer. The CDR3 reads CASSYSTSGGRPQETQYF. The CDR3 nucleotides read TGTGCCAGCAGTTACTCGACTAGCGGGGGCCGGCCCCAAGAGACCCAGTACTTC.